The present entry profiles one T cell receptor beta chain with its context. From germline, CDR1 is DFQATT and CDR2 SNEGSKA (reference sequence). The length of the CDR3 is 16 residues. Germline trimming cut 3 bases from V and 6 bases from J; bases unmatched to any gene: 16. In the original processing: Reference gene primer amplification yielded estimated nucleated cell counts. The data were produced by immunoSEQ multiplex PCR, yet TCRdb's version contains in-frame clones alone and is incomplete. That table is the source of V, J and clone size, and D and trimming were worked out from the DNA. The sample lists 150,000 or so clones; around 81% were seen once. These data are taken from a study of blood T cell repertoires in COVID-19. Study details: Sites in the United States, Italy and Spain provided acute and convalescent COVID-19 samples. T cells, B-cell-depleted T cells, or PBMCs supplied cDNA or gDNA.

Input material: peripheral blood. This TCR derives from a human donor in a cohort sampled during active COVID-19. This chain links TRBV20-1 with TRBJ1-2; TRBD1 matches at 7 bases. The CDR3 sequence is CSASRGVGTDYNGYTF. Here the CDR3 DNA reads TGCAGTGCTAGTCGCGGGGTGGGGACAGACTATAATGGCTACACCTTC.